The subject of this entry is one T cell receptor beta chain. It has no known antigen specificity. Per-base quality was not reported, and no clone a single base away is much larger than it. V is shortened by 2 bases, J by 4 bases, and the region joining them spans 12 bases. The CDR3 sequence holds 15 residues, the cysteine and phenylalanine included. Only the CDR3 DNA stays, 45 bases, in frame from base 1. Sequences LNHDA (CDR1) and SQIVND (CDR2) are obtained from the germline V gene (reference sequence). The data stem from a study of cytomegalovirus exposure and HLA in healthy donors (dated by TCRdb to 2016 to 2017). The study in broad terms: According to an earlier analysis of a few hundred of the donors, about 179 million T cells yielded 100 million or so unique TCR beta sequences and roughly 280 Gb of sequence data. Around 300 gigabases of sequencing data and approximately 80 million unique TCR sequences were included in an early release covering around 650 HLA-typed donors. Of the roughly 410 genotyped donors, 81% were placed in the genetic ancestry cluster associated with self-reported Caucasian donors. The study aimed to test whether cataloging public T cell receptors could reveal signatures of past pathogen exposure. The T cell repertoires of around 670 subjects were profiled by immunosequencing and related to cytomegalovirus serostatus. In addition to the first cohort of approximately 650 subjects, a separate validation cohort of 120 different subjects was used. To predict cytomegalovirus infection status, the study combined high-throughput TCR immunosequencing, statistical association of individual TCRs with disease status, and machine learning. In a later analysis, previously published TCR beta repertoires from fewer than 750 donors were re-analyzed and high-resolution HLA genotyping was added so that TCR occurrence patterns could be studied. The later analysis used no new phenotypic data to find candidate immune exposures, relying instead on TCR beta sequences and their occurrence across donors. In an earlier analysis of over 550 of the donors, high-throughput TCR beta sequencing was used to judge whether each TCR beta V gene segment behaved as functional or pseudogenic. Donor age, sex, ethnicity and CMV serostatus were collected together with the repertoire data. A later genetic analysis used genome-wide SNP genotypes for about 60% of the 666 donors, treating that subset as a discovery cohort. All discovery cohort repertoires had been generated on a single sequencing platform. Both class I and class II loci were covered by HLA typing, at four-digit resolution. The number of donors typed differed by locus, with 629-630 for A, B, C, DRB1 and DQB1, around 500 for DQA1, under 610 for DPA1, and around 450 for DPB1. A few DR-DQ haplotypes were treated as single units for association and clustering because of strong linkage in the cohort. Among some 400 genotyped donors of the cohort, an average of around 220,000 unique TCR beta nucleotide sequences was sequenced per donor, of which 15% to 20% were non-productive.

The method was the immunoSEQ multiplex PCR assay. For the multiplex PCR, a mixture combining 60 forward primers for TCR Vbeta segments and 13 reverse primers for TCR Jbeta segments was used. The CDR3 region of rearranged TCR beta genes was amplified from genomic DNA by a multiplex PCR assay. Amplified TCR beta libraries were sequenced as 87-base-pair reads on the Illumina HiSeq System. The paper's processing steps were these. In a later analysis, roughly 80 million unique TCR beta chains were counted across the roughly 610 repertoires, and around 10 million of these chains were shared by at least two donors. Raw reads were error-corrected and collapsed into unique sequences with a nearest-neighbor algorithm that merged closely related sequences to remove PCR and sequencing errors. CDR3 sequences were aligned to IMGT reference sequences to assign V, D and J gene segments. For a sequence to be retained, at least a six-nucleotide match to both a V gene segment and a J gene segment was required. Rearrangements were called productive when the CDR3 lacked stop codons and stayed in frame with V and J; all others were non-productive. Following IMGT convention, CDR3 was defined as the stretch from the second conserved V-encoded cysteine to the conserved J-encoded phenylalanine. In an earlier analysis of approximately 590 of the donors, sequences lacking an unambiguous match to a single V gene segment were excluded. An earlier analysis of a few hundred of the donors classified V segments as functional when productive rearrangements were above 56.7% and as segregating when the standard deviation between donors was above 5%. A statistical classification framework was built to diagnose cytomegalovirus status from the catalog of TCR beta chain sequences. A later analysis assigned V and J genes by comparing TCR nucleotide sequences with IMGT/GENE-DB human TR gene sequences. The TCRdist pipeline was used in a later analysis to assign CDR3 sequences and most-parsimonious VDJ recombination scenarios. In a later analysis, every TCR beta chain was defined by the combination of its CDR3 amino acid sequence and its V-gene family, and reads without a unique V-gene family were dropped. To address suspected cross-contamination and a sequencing artifact, a later analysis removed a few hundred highly shared, low-generation-probability nucleotide sequences. In a later analysis, a clonal expansion index for each public chain was calculated from normalized within-repertoire ranks of inferred template counts. Generation probabilities in a later analysis came from a VDJ recombination model fitted to out-of-frame rearrangements, and those results were checked against IGoR. A later analysis scored TCR-TCR, TCR-HLA and TCR-CMV co-occurrence with hypergeometric tests, applying a repertoire-size bias correction to TCR pairs. A later analysis estimated false discovery rates by permuting HLA or CMV assignments 20 times. In a later analysis, co-occurring TCRs were grouped with DBSCAN, and TCRdist sequence similarity was added when clustering was performed within HLA-allele-positive subsets. Repertoires with fewer than 30,000 or more than 120,000 public chains were left out of co-occurrence clustering, as were five repertoires with anomalous nucleotide sharing. Sourced from immuneACCESS, this table was stored by TCRdb with only in-frame sequences that have V and J called. A share of the clones is absent; for the studies checked, an unresolved V gene accounts for under half, and the remainder has no known explanation. For V, J and clone size, that table is used; D and trimming come from the DNA. This sample lists about 150,000 clones; less than 80% were detected once. Of the sample, around 2.3% falls within the top ten clones.

The cohort consisted of fewer than 700 healthy bone marrow donors. At the time of sampling, every cohort member was nominally healthy, though immune exposures that went unrecorded were likely present. The donor was CMV seronegative and was included in the group of a few hundred seronegative cohort members. A peripheral blood sample was provided by each donor, and peripheral blood mononuclear cells were used for TCR beta sequencing. Genomic DNA extraction from the blood cell samples was performed with the Qiagen DNeasy Blood Extraction Kit. Findings and caveats that apply to the study as a whole: Specific HLA alleles were associated with 15,000 to 20,000 TCR beta sequences at a false discovery rate of 0.05 in a later analysis. The study gave a list of under 200 TCR beta chains associated with cytomegalovirus. In a later analysis, HLA-associated TCR beta chains were found to be more clonally expanded and to have lower generation probabilities than equally common non-associated chains. The authors suggested that the approach could potentially be generalized to other disease states and immunological phenotypes. CMV serostatus was the only immune exposure information available for the cohort. Because counts were too low, about 17 rarely observed V segments, including chromosome 9 orphons, were excluded from the earlier analysis of several hundred of the donors. Assigning TCR associations to individual alleles was difficult when HLA alleles, especially DR and DQ, strongly co-occurred. A later analysis found that most CMV-associated TCR beta chains appeared HLA-restricted, with HLA associations seemingly driven largely by CMV exposure. The classifier was reported to diagnose cytomegalovirus status with high specificity and sensitivity in both the original cohort and the validation cohort. Linkage disequilibrium might explain the correlated functional status among segregating V segments, but an unknown experimental factor could not be excluded. Across donors, most TCR sequences were observed very rarely, whereas some public TCRs were present in many individuals. Broadly in line with IMGT annotations, most TCR beta V segments showed up in productive rearrangements about 87% or about 30% of the time in an earlier analysis of 587 of the donors. Several of the top co-occurrence clusters appeared to be linked to parvovirus B19, influenza, CMV and Epstein-Barr virus, according to a later analysis. A cluster of highly shared sequence variants was judged likely to be a technical artifact of the sequencing pipeline. In vitro tests confirmed that a few of the cytomegalovirus-associated TCR beta chains recognize cytomegalovirus antigens. A later analysis found that TCR association rates varied across HLA loci, with DRB1 alleles showing the most associated TCRs and HLA-C alleles the fewest. In this cohort, only TCR beta chains were sequenced, and detectable features were limited by the absence of alpha or paired-chain data. A further reported finding was that TCR beta sequences accurately predicted the HLA-A and HLA-B alleles for most subjects in the first cohort. Some IMGT-functional V segments, including TRBV6-2 and TRBV6-3, could not be told apart with the 87-base-pair reads, so those segments were excluded. A later genetic analysis associated a missense DCLRE1C variant with V-gene and J-gene trimming of TCR beta chains, and an independent cohort replicated the association. In a later genetic analysis, fewer N-insertions in productive TCRs were reported among donors in an Asian-associated ancestry cluster than the approximately 710-donor mean. Sequencing depth was assumed to be roughly uniform across donors in the presence/absence analyses, though that assumption may not hold. Because HLA typing was missing for some donors at each locus, association tests included only the typed subset.

The sequence was collected from a man younger than 45 in good health and CMV-seronegative. The sequenced sample consisted of PBMCs. The sequence is built from TRBV19 and TRBJ1-3, with TRBD1 tentatively as D gene (5 bases match). The DNA sequence is as follows: TGTGCCAGTAGTATACGGAGGGGCCCCGGAAACACCATATATTTT. This translates into CASSIRRGPGNTIYF.